This TCR beta chain came from a study of human T cells and chemical hapten exposure. Germline CDR1 reads MDHEN; CDR2 reads SYDVKM. V lost 4 bases and J lost 4, with 9 bases in between. The CDR3 totals 13 residues. Each cDNA molecule in the library carried unique molecular identifiers. TCRdb analysed the RACE reads with MiXCR anew, one entry per CDR3 protein. The sample shows fewer than 150,000 distinct CDR3 sequences, 10% to 15% of them seen only once. Time point denoted: patch test 2, 6 weeks after DPC sensitization. Treatment here: therapeutic diphenylcyclopropenone sensitization with weekly scalp DPC. The table lists this clonotype with a few counts.

Sequenced material: whole blood, taken in connection with sensitization to the hapten diphenylcyclopropenone (DPC). The receptor was derived from a woman aged 50 to 65 with alopecia areata. Some clones in this sample may be carry-over from other donors' samples. The rearrangement uses TRBV28 and TRBJ2-3, with D perhaps TRBD2 (5 bases). The CDR3 loop reads CASSSGVPDTQYF. The DNA for the CDR3 is TGTGCCAGCAGTTCCGGGGTCCCAGATACGCAGTATTTT.